The next 20 T cell receptor beta chains were all read from a single sample in a study of OX40 agonist ivuxolimab in advanced cancers. The repertoire was sequenced with immunoSEQ multiplex PCR; TCRdb's copy has only in-frame clones and lacks some. The sample carries about 72,000 clones, about four fifths recorded once. The input for sequencing was CD4+ or CD8+ T cells sorted from blood, taken in a trial of the OX40 agonist ivuxolimab. The receptors shown here come from an adult with an advanced solid tumor such as melanoma, head and neck, liver or kidney cancer.

This chain links TRBV5-1 with TRBJ2-2; a weak D match, TRBD1 (6 bases). V lost 5 bases to trimming and J lost 1 base, with 12 bases between them. The CDR3 length is 15 residues. CDR1 SGHRS and CDR2 YFSETQ come from the germline V gene. Written as DNA, the CDR3 is TGCGCCAGCAGGCCCGGGACAAAGAACACCGGGGAGCTGTTTTTT. Residues: CASRPGTKNTGELFF.

The chain carries TRBV7-9 and TRBJ2-1, with 7 bases identical to TRBD2. Losses at the gene ends were 4 bases for V and 8 bases for J; bases not matched to a gene: 14. Looked up from germline, CDR1 is SEHNR and CDR2 is FQNEAQ (reference sequence). This CDR3 has 16 residues. As DNA, the CDR3 is TGTGCCAGCAGCTCCCCCAGCGCGGGAGCGGGCCATGAGCAGTTCTTC. Translation: CASSSPSAGAGHEQFF.

This clone was observed a handful of times. The chain combines TRBV2 with TRBJ2-1, with D possibly TRBD2 on 6 matching bases. This CDR3 region has 15 residues. The germline gives CDR1 SNHLY, CDR2 FYNNEI. Trimming took off 10 bases at V and 7 bases at J, with 23 bases between the two ends. CDR3 residues: CAIREQGVVGNEQFF. As DNA, the CDR3 is TGTGCCATCCGGGAGCAGGGAGTCGTTGGAAATGAGCAGTTCTTC.

The genes are TRBV10-3 and TRBJ1-2, with 9 bases matching TRBD1. There are 15 residues in the CDR3. Germline assignment: CDR1 ENHRY and CDR2 SYGVKD. The V and J ends lost 5 bases and 4 bases, in that order; junction bases with no gene match: 8. The CDR3, as DNA: TGTGCCATCAGTAGAAAACAGGGGGCTGGCTATGGCTACACCTTC. It yields the protein CAISRKQGAGYGYTF.

The CDR3 sequence is CASSPLRERVTGELFF. The CDR3, as DNA: TGTGCCAGCTCACCCCTTAGGGAGCGGGTCACCGGGGAGCTGTTTTTT. This sequence joins TRBV18 and TRBJ2-2; D may be TRBD2 (6 bases). Germline V gene sequence: CDR1 KGHSH, CDR2 LQKENI. V gave up 3 bases and J gave up 4 bases, with 15 bases separating them. The CDR3 totals 16 residues.

In DNA form, the CDR3 reads TGTGCCAGCAGTAAGGGACAGGACTCCTACGAGCAGTACTTC. Translated: CASSKGQDSYEQYF. V is TRBV7-6 and J is TRBJ2-7; 8 bases are shared with TRBD1. V lost 6 bases to trimming and J lost 0 bases; unmatched junction nucleotides: 4. The CDR3 spans 14 residues. From germline, CDR1 is SGHVS and CDR2 FNYEAQ.

The chain has TRBV11-2 and TRBJ1-4; D not certain. Germline V lookup: CDR1 SGHAT, CDR2 FQNNGV. This CDR3 is 16 amino acids long. V was clipped by 6 bases and J by 7 bases, with 21 bases between them. CDR3: CASSSRSKKSGEKLFF. DNA for the CDR3: TGTGCCAGCAGTTCGAGATCTAAGAAGTCGGGTGAAAAACTGTTTTTT.

V and J are TRBV29-1 and TRBJ2-2; 10 bases map to TRBD2. CDR3 length equals 14 residues. Per germline, CDR1 SQVTM and CDR2 ANQGSEA. V was pared by 3 bases and J by 8 bases, with 6 bases of the junction left unmatched. The CDR3 here is CSVDSSGSRGELFF. CDR3 coding DNA: TGCAGCGTTGACTCTAGCGGGAGTCGGGGGGAGCTGTTTTTT.

The CDR3 nucleotides are TGTGCTAGTGGTTTGGTACGGGAGAGCTCTGGAAACACCATATATTTT. Its protein is CASGLVRESSGNTIYF. V usage is TRBV12-5 and J usage is TRBJ1-3; no definite D call. V was trimmed by 0 bases and J by 0 bases, leaving 9 bases between them. The CDR3 is 16 amino acids. Germline CDR1 LGHNT, CDR2 FRNRAP. Full variable domain (remainder filled in from reference TRBV12-5 and TRBJ1-3): DARVTQTPRHKVTEMGQEVTMRCQPILGHNTVFWYRQTMMQGLELLAYFRNRAPLDDSGMPKDRFSAEMPDATLATLKIQPSEPRDSAVYFCASGLVRESSGNTIYFGEGSWLTVV.

V usage is TRBV18 and J usage is TRBJ1-1, with 9 nucleotides matching TRBD1. The length of the CDR3 is 15 residues. Germline V lookup: CDR1 KGHSH, CDR2 LQKENI. With V trimmed by 2 bases and J by 7 bases, 8 bases remained unmatched. The CDR3 DNA reads as TGTGCCAGCTCACCAGTGGGACAGGGCCGGGATGAAGCTTTCTTT. It codes for CASSPVGQGRDEAFF.

The rearrangement links TRBV11-2 to TRBJ1-1; D unresolved. CDR1 and CDR2 (germline): SGHAT, FQNNGV. CDR3 length: 14 residues. The V gene lost 2 bases and the J gene lost 4 bases, with 11 bases spanning the gap. The CDR3, as DNA: TGTGCCAGCAGCTTAAATCCGGGTCCCACTGAAGCTTTCTTT. Encoded protein: CASSLNPGPTEAFF. The full variable domain, completed using reference TRBV11-2 and TRBJ1-1, is EAGVAQSPRYKIIEKRQSVAFWCNPISGHATLYWYQQILGQGPKLLIQFQNNGVVDDSQLPKDRFSAERLKGVDSTLKIQPAKLEDSAVYLCASSLNPGPTEAFFGQGTRLTVV.

CDR3 residues: CASSLARRSTNEKLFF. The CDR3, as DNA: TGTGCCAGCAGCTTAGCGCGGCGGTCGACTAATGAAAAACTGTTTTTT. The rearrangement joins TRBV7-8 to TRBJ1-4; D ambiguous. Germline V lookup: CDR1 SGHVS, CDR2 FQNEAQ. This CDR3 contains 16 residues. The V and J ends lost 0 bases and 2 bases respectively, with 10 bases between them.

The V gene is TRBV12-5, the J gene TRBJ2-2; D not certain. Germline V CDR1 and CDR2: LGHNT, FRNRAP. Between the trimmed V and J ends, which lost 6 bases and 4 bases, there was a span of 9 bases. The CDR3 runs to 13 residues. CDR3 loop: CASGTVVTGELFF. In DNA form, the CDR3 reads TGTGCTAGTGGGACCGTGGTCACCGGGGAGCTGTTTTTT.

The J gene is TRBJ2-3, the V gene TRBV28; possible D gene TRBD2, 5 bases. The germline V gene encodes CDR1 MDHEN and CDR2 SYDVKM. V was trimmed by 3 bases and J by 2 bases, leaving 12 bases between them. The CDR3 is 15 residues long. In DNA, the CDR3 is TGTGCCAGCAGTTTTAGGCCGGGATACACAGATACGCAGTATTTT. This codes for CASSFRPGYTDTQYF.

V usage is TRBV29-1 and J usage is TRBJ2-1, with 8 positions matching TRBD2. The CDR3 has 14 residues. V trimming: 3 bases; J trimming: 6 bases; junction bases outside the gene matches: 7. The germline V gene encodes CDR1 SQVTM and CDR2 ANQGSEA. CDR3 nucleotide sequence: TGCAGCGTTGAGGCACTAGCGGCCTCCAATGAGCAGTTCTTC. Protein: CSVEALAASNEQFF.

The V gene is TRBV6-5, the J gene TRBJ1-5, with D perhaps matching TRBD1 (6 bases). Germline V lookup: CDR1 MNHEY, CDR2 SVGAGI. V was shortened by 6 bases and J by 3 bases, with 12 bases between the two germline ends. This CDR3 is built from 14 residues. The CDR3 sequence: CASRPGQNNQPQHF. The DNA for the CDR3 is TGTGCCAGCAGACCCGGACAGAACAATCAGCCCCAGCATTTT.

This chain links TRBV6-6 with TRBJ1-5; a weak D match, TRBD1 (6 bases). CDR1 is MNHNY, CDR2 SVGAGI, per germline (reference sequence). Trimming removed 6 bases from V and 0 bases from J, with 12 bases in between. This CDR3 contains 15 residues. The CDR3 here is CASRPQGPSNQPQHF. CDR3 nucleotides: TGTGCCAGCAGACCACAGGGACCTAGCAATCAGCCCCAGCATTTT.

The rearrangement links TRBV7-9 to TRBJ2-7, with a weak D call TRBD1 (5 bases). Germline V gene lookup returns CDR1 SEHNR and CDR2 FQNEAQ (reference sequence). This CDR3 spans 14 amino acids. Trimming pared 5 bases from V and 12 bases from J, leaving 23 bases between. The CDR3 reads CASSPERQILRLYF. DNA for the CDR3: TGTGCCAGCAGCCCAGAAAGACAGATCCTACGATTGTACTTC.

V is TRBV30 and J is TRBJ1-2; 8 nucleotides match TRBD1. The CDR3 extends over 13 amino acids. V shed 5 bases, J shed 4 bases, and the junction held 6 bases outside the gene matches. The germline CDR1 and CDR2 sequences are GTSNPN and SVGIG (reference sequence). The DNA of the CDR3 is TGTGCCTGGCGACCCACAGGGGGCTATGGCTACACCTTC. Amino acids: CAWRPTGGYGYTF.

V usage is TRBV7-3 and J usage is TRBJ2-2; D uncertain. V shed 2 bases and J shed 2 bases, with 6 bases lying between them. The CDR3 length is 14 residues. In germline, CDR1 is SGHTA, CDR2 FQGTGA. CDR3 loop: CASSLYRNTGELFF. CDR3 nucleotides: TGTGCCAGCAGCTTATACAGAAACACCGGGGAGCTGTTTTTT.